This T cell receptor (beta chain) emerged from a study of CD8+CD57+ T cells in acquired aplastic anemia. The TCR beta profiling, which covered VDJ combination and CDR3 sequence, was carried out using genomic DNA as the template. TCRdb re-called the reads through MiXCR, storing one row per CDR3 protein. The data show 310,000 or so distinct CDR3 sequences, about 50% seen once. CD8+CD57+ cell expansion had been shown by flow cytometry in patients chosen for sequencing. Germline V CDR1 and CDR2: LNHNV, YYDKDF (reference sequence). This CDR3 has 16 residues. V gave up 5 bases and J gave up 4 bases; unmatched junction bases: 9.

This rearrangement joins TRBV15 to TRBJ2-1; 9 bases are shared with TRBD1. Input material: sorted CD4+, CD8+, or CD8+CD57+ T cells (not recorded which) from PBMCs. The clonotype was recovered from a human donor with aplastic anemia. The CDR3 nucleotides are TGTGCCACCAGCCCTCGGACAGGGGAAATGTACAATGAGCAGTTCTTC. Its protein is CATSPRTGEMYNEQFF.